This T cell receptor (beta chain) came from a study of T cell repertoires in cytomegalovirus infection. Study-level background: CMV infection plus the matching HLA type was flagged by public TCR beta signatures. Study-wide results and limits: Totalled public TCR beta family frequency picked out people who carried CMV plus the relevant HLA. HLA-C-restricted TCR beta clonotypes specific for CMV led the ex vivo response.

CDR3 length equals 16 residues. CDR1 is SGHDT, CDR2 YYEEEE, per germline. Between the trimmed V and J ends, which lost 0 bases and 2 bases, there was a span of 13 bases. Remarks on this clonotype: Its matching antigen is unknown.

TCRdb independently ran MiXCR on the reads; one entry per CDR3 protein. In the table there are around 130,000 distinct CDR3 sequences, roughly a quarter of which are singletons. The sequenced sample was PBMCs, sequenced either directly or after in vitro stimulation (not recorded which). This TCR was recovered from a human donor in good health (CMV status not recorded). Some clones in this sample may be carry-over from other donors' samples. The V and J genes are TRBV5-6 and TRBJ2-3; a weak D match, TRBD2 (6 bases). DNA for the CDR3: TGTGCCAGCAGCTTGGTCCGGGGGTTGAACACAGATACGCAGTATTTT. Its translation: CASSLVRGLNTDTQYF. The whole variable domain, filled in from reference TRBV5-6 and TRBJ2-3, reads DAGVTQSPTHLIKTRGQQVTLRCSPKSGHDTVSWYQQALGQGPQFIFQYYEEEERQRGNFPDRFSGHQFPNYSSELNVNALLLGDSALYLCASSLVRGLNTDTQYFGPGTRLTVL.